These 10 T cell receptor beta chains were all obtained from the same sample, sequenced in a study of identical twins. TCRdb processed the 5' RACE reads anew with MiXCR; each CDR3 protein has one entry. This repertoire shows roughly 570,000 distinct CDR3 sequences, 7.5% to 10% found once; its top ten account for 2.5% to 3.5%. This sample also appeared in a second study, on yellow fever vaccine responses in identical twins.

The sample comprised PBMCs. All receptors derive from a woman aged 18-29 years in good health.

CDR3 DNA: TGCGCCAGCAGCTCCGACGTGGGTAATTCACCCCTCCACTTT. Its protein product is CASSSDVGNSPLHF. V usage is TRBV5-1 and J usage is TRBJ1-6; D remains ambiguous. The V gene lost 3 bases and the J gene lost 6 bases, with 10 bases spanning the gap. The CDR3 is made up of 14 amino acids. Germline V gene lookup returns CDR1 SGHRS and CDR2 YFSETQ.

This clonotype was observed at least ten times. J is TRBJ1-5 and V is TRBV14; TRBD1 might be the D (5 bases). Germline V gene sequence: CDR1 SGHDN, CDR2 FVKESK. The ends were cut back, 5 bases at V and 2 bases at J, with 10 bases in the middle. The CDR3 is 14 residues long. CDR3: CASSEPGRNQPQHF. Here the CDR3 DNA reads TGTGCCAGCAGCGAACCGGGACGCAATCAGCCCCAGCATTTT.

The CDR3 reads CASSLRSTGYYGYTF. The DNA of the CDR3 is TGTGCCAGCAGTTTAAGATCAACAGGGTACTATGGCTACACCTTC. This chain connects TRBV12-3 or TRBV12-4 to TRBJ1-2; D possibly corresponds to TRBD1 (6 bases). V was pared by 2 bases and J by 3 bases, with 13 bases between. The CDR3 consists of 15 residues.

This clonotype was counted many times. This chain joins TRBV27 and TRBJ2-7, with TRBD1 matching over 7 bases. The V gene's germline CDR1 is MNHEY and CDR2 SMNVEV (reference sequence). Trimming removed 4 bases from V and 2 bases from J; junction bases left unmatched: 5. The length of the CDR3 is 14 residues. The CDR3 region has the DNA TGTGCCAGCAGTTCCAGGGACAGTACCTACGAGCAGTACTTC. Translation: CASSSRDSTYEQYF.

The chain carries TRBV7-8 and TRBJ2-1, with 11 bases matching TRBD1. The CDR3 covers 15 residues. Germline V gene lookup returns CDR1 SGHVS and CDR2 FQNEAQ. The V segment lost 4 bases and the J segment 4 bases; nucleotides outside the gene matches: 3. The CDR3 here is CASSYGTGGYNEQFF. In nucleotides, the CDR3 is TGTGCCAGCAGCTACGGGACAGGGGGTTACAATGAGCAGTTCTTC.

This rearrangement joins TRBV25-1 to TRBJ2-5; tentative D call: TRBD1 (5 bases). CDR1 is MGHDK, CDR2 SYGVNS, per germline. V was clipped by 3 bases and J by 2 bases, with 13 bases between them. The CDR3 is made up of 15 amino acids. CDR3 loop: CASSDSRTHQETQYF. CDR3 DNA: TGTGCCAGCAGTGATTCCCGGACACATCAAGAGACCCAGTACTTC.

The chain links TRBV18 to TRBJ2-1; 7 nucleotides agree with TRBD2. The CDR3 sequence is 16 residues long. Trimming took 0 bases from V and 5 from J; bases not matched to a gene: 7. The germline gives CDR1 KGHSH, CDR2 LQKENI. The CDR3 DNA follows: TGTGCCAGCTCACCACCCCGCGGGGGTCGGGACAATGAGCAGTTCTTC. It encodes CASSPPRGGRDNEQFF.

The chain joins TRBV11-2 to TRBJ2-7; 11 positions match TRBD2. Germline CDR1 and CDR2: SGHAT and FQNNGV. V was clipped by 10 bases and J by 12 bases; unmatched bases: 11. The CDR3 is made up of 12 amino acids. The CDR3 region is CAIEGLAGGVYF. The CDR3 region has the DNA TGTGCCATCGAAGGTCTAGCGGGAGGAGTGTACTTC.

This clonotype appeared many times. The chain couples TRBV12-3 or TRBV12-4 to TRBJ2-1; 9 positions match TRBD2. There are 17 residues in the CDR3. The ends lost 8 bases at V and 7 bases at J; junction bases unmatched: 18. The CDR3 DNA is TGTGCCAGCGATTACCGACTAGCGGAATACAATTGGAATGAGCAGTTCTTC. Translation gives CASDYRLAEYNWNEQFF.

J is TRBJ2-5 and V is TRBV7-8, with 8 positions matching TRBD1. Germline trimming cut 5 bases from V and 2 bases from J; bases unmatched to any gene: 7. The length of the CDR3 is 15 residues. Germline V gene lookup returns CDR1 SGHVS and CDR2 FQNEAQ. The CDR3 DNA reads TGTGCCAGCAGCGCGACAGGGGCGGGGCAAGAGACCCAGTACTTC. As protein: CASSATGAGQETQYF.